The 14 T cell receptor beta chains below were found in one sample sequenced in a study of blood T cell repertoires in COVID-19. Clones were sequenced by immunoSEQ multiplex PCR, and TCRdb holds only the in-frame ones, with some missing. The data contain some 150,000 clones, approximately 80% of them singletons. Sequenced material: peripheral blood. The receptors were sampled from a man aged 55 to 70 with active or convalescent COVID-19.

The chain employs TRBV5-1 and TRBJ2-7; 7 bases fit TRBD2. CDR1 is SGHRS and CDR2 is YFSETQ in the germline V gene. The CDR3 contains 17 residues. V dropped 0 bases and J dropped 6; count of bases not matched to a gene: 15. This CDR3 reads CASSLGGSGQGGSEQYF. DNA of the CDR3: TGCGCCAGCAGCTTGGGCGGGAGCGGTCAGGGTGGGTCCGAGCAGTACTTC.

J is TRBJ1-4 and V is TRBV5-5; 7 bases match TRBD1. This CDR3 has 14 residues. V gave up 4 bases and J gave up 4 bases; unmatched junction bases: 4. From germline, CDR1 is SGHKS and CDR2 YYEKEE (reference sequence). The CDR3 loop is CASSKTGNNEKLFF. The CDR3 DNA reads TGTGCCAGCAGCAAGACAGGGAATAATGAAAAACTGTTTTTT.

The chain combines TRBV9 with TRBJ2-1, with unresolved D. The CDR3 is made up of 12 amino acids. Between the trimmed V and J ends, which lost 0 bases and 8 bases, there was a span of 6 bases. CDR1 SGDLS and CDR2 YYNGEE come from the germline V gene. CDR3 region: CASSVVGDEQFF. The DNA for the CDR3 is TGTGCCAGCAGCGTAGTTGGAGATGAGCAGTTCTTC.

The V call is TRBV10-2, the J call TRBJ2-7; D may be TRBD1 (6 bases). Between the trimmed V and J ends, which lost 3 bases and 3 bases, there was a span of 6 bases. Germline V gene lookup returns CDR1 WSHSY and CDR2 SAAADI. The CDR3 loop spans 12 amino acids. CDR3 in DNA: TGCGCCAGCAGTGAAGGGGGCTACGAGCAGTACTTC. Protein: CASSEGGYEQYF.

CDR3 amino acids: CASSQEVSTGAGYTF. DNA of the CDR3: TGTGCCAGCAGCCAAGAGGTTTCCACAGGGGCGGGCTACACCTTC. This chain connects TRBV14 to TRBJ1-2; 7 bases are a match to TRBD1. The germline V gene has CDR1 SGHDN and CDR2 FVKESK. J was trimmed by 8 bases and V by 0 bases; bases with no gene match: 9. CDR3 length: 15 amino acids.

V is TRBV7-2 and J is TRBJ2-7, with a tentative D call TRBD2 (5 bases). The length of the CDR3 is 15 residues. V dropped 0 bases and J dropped 5 bases, with 14 bases sitting between them. Germline V gene data show CDR1 as SGHTA and CDR2 as FQGNSA. The CDR3 nucleotides read TGTGCCAGCAGCTTAGCGAACGGGGTTGTCCACGAGCAGTACTTC. As protein: CASSLANGVVHEQYF. The full variable domain, its missing parts supplied by reference TRBV7-2 and TRBJ2-7, is GAGVSQSPSNKVTEKGKDVELRCDPISGHTALYWYRQSLGQGLEFLIYFQGNSAPDKSGLPSDRFSAERTGGSVSTLTIQRTQQEDSAVYLCASSLANGVVHEQYFGPGTRLTVT.

The chain links TRBV19 to TRBJ1-1; the D gene is possibly TRBD1 (6 bases). CDR3 length equals 13 residues. V shed 6 bases and J shed 10 bases, with 18 bases lying between them. The germline V gene has CDR1 LNHDA and CDR2 SQIVND (reference sequence). CDR3 DNA: TGTGCCAGTAGGGGGACACTTAACTATGGAGCTTTCTTT. As protein: CASRGTLNYGAFF. Together with reference TRBV19 and TRBJ1-1, the CDR3 gives the full variable domain: DGGITQSPKYLFRKEGQNVTLSCEQNLNHDAMYWYRQDPGQGLRLIYYSQIVNDFQKGDIAEGYSVSREKKESFPLTVTSAQKNPTAFYLCASRGTLNYGAFFGQGTRLTVV.

This clone was seen more than once but under ten times. The V call is TRBV19, the J call TRBJ1-3, with a weak D call TRBD1 (5 bases). The germline V gene encodes CDR1 LNHDA and CDR2 SQIVND (reference sequence). Trimming left V 6 bases short and J 1 base short, with 10 bases between. This CDR3 has 14 residues. The CDR3 sequence: CASRPAGSGNTIYF. The CDR3 nucleotides read TGTGCCAGTAGACCGGCAGGGTCTGGAAACACCATATATTTT.

This chain connects TRBV14 to TRBJ2-5; D call uncertain. Germline-derived CDR1 and CDR2 are SGHDN and FVKESK. Between the trimmed V and J ends, which lost 0 bases and 1 base, there was a span of 9 bases. The CDR3 covers 15 residues. As DNA, the CDR3 is TGTGCCAGCAGCCAAGATGGCAGCGCCCAAGAGACCCAGTACTTC. This gives the protein CASSQDGSAQETQYF.

This chain joins TRBV7-6 and TRBJ2-7, with a weak D call TRBD1 (6 bases). Trimming took 5 bases from V and 6 from J, leaving 20 bases between them. The CDR3 length is 15 residues. Germline values: CDR1 SGHVS, CDR2 FNYEAQ. The CDR3 loop is CASSPRDIPSGEQYF. The CDR3 region has the DNA TGTGCCAGCAGCCCCCGGGACATCCCTTCAGGCGAGCAGTACTTC.

The V call is TRBV4-1, the J call TRBJ1-1; no clear D. The V gene's germline CDR1 is MGHRA and CDR2 YSYEKL. V was clipped by 4 bases and J by 0 bases, with 6 bases between them. CDR3 length: 13 residues. The CDR3 DNA reads as TGCGCCAGCAGCCTTCAGTTGAACACTGAAGCTTTCTTT. As protein: CASSLQLNTEAFF.

V and J are TRBV7-2 and TRBJ2-2; possibly TRBD1 for D (5 bases). CDR3 length: 15 amino acids. Trimming cost V 5 bases and J 7 bases, with 17 bases left between them. Germline V gene sequence: CDR1 SGHTA, CDR2 FQGNSA. The CDR3 reads CASSGAQGYSGELFF. The CDR3 nucleotides are TGTGCCAGCAGCGGTGCCCAGGGATATAGCGGGGAGCTGTTTTTT.

The chain is built from TRBV19 and TRBJ2-1; 7 nucleotides align to TRBD2. The CDR3 is 16 residues long. Trimming at V came to 5 bases and at J to 0 bases, leaving 7 bases not matched to a gene. Germline CDR1 LNHDA, CDR2 SQIVND (reference sequence). The CDR3 sequence: CASSLAVYSSYNEQFF. The CDR3 DNA sequence: TGTGCCAGTAGTCTAGCGGTATATAGCTCCTACAATGAGCAGTTCTTC.

The chain recombines TRBV28 with TRBJ2-3, with TRBD1 matching over 10 bases. Per germline, CDR1 MDHEN and CDR2 SYDVKM. Trimming took 5 bases from V and 6 from J; bases not matched to a gene: 8. This CDR3 is 15 amino acids long. CDR3 protein: CASSRDRGLFDTQYF. For the CDR3, the DNA is TGTGCCAGCAGTCGAGACAGGGGGCTATTTGATACGCAGTATTTT.